The 21 T cell receptor beta chains given below trace back to one sample, sequenced in a study of blood T cell repertoires in COVID-19. This table comes from immunoSEQ multiplex PCR, and its TCRdb copy is limited to in-frame clones, with some not included. Of under 90,000 clones in the sample, more than 75% were seen once. The sample taken for sequencing was peripheral blood. All receptors come from a human donor in a cohort sampled during active COVID-19.

This clone was observed a single time. V usage is TRBV6-5 and J usage is TRBJ2-7; 10 positions match TRBD1. CDR1 is MNHEY, CDR2 SVGAGI, per germline. This CDR3 spans 15 amino acids. J gave up 2 bases and V 8 bases, and 9 bases lay outside the gene matches. CDR3 bases: TGTGCCAGCGGGACAGGGGCGCATCTCCCCTACGAGCAGTACGTC. It specifies CASGTGAHLPYEQYV.

The chain is built from TRBV4-3 and TRBJ2-7; no firm D call. Deletions cut 2 bases from V and 0 bases from J, with 8 bases between. This CDR3 contains 14 residues. CDR1 and CDR2 from the germline V gene are LGHNA and YSLEER. CDR3: CASSQQVSSYEQYF. The CDR3 nucleotides read TGCGCCAGCAGCCAACAGGTGTCCTCCTACGAGCAGTACTTC.

The rearrangement joins TRBV16 to TRBJ1-6, with a possible D match to TRBD1 (5 bases). Germline loops: CDR1 KGHSY, CDR2 FQNENV. V was shortened by 4 bases and J by 7 bases, with 14 bases between the two germline ends. The length of the CDR3 is 15 residues. CDR3 loop: CASSPPPGRNSPLHF. DNA for the CDR3: TGTGCCAGCAGCCCCCCGCCAGGGAGGAATTCACCCCTCCACTTT.

Here the CDR3 DNA reads TGTGCCAGCAGTTACTCAAGGACTAGCGGGAGGGCCTCCTACAATGAGCAGTTCTTC. Protein: CASSYSRTSGRASYNEQFF. The rearrangement uses TRBV6-2 or TRBV6-3 and TRBJ2-1; 15 bases are a match to TRBD2. From germline, CDR1 is MNHEY and CDR2 SVGEGT. Trimming at V came to 0 bases and at J to 0 bases, leaving 3 bases not matched to a gene. This CDR3 is 19 amino acids long.

The CDR3 reads CASSLPGGPSYNEQFF. DNA of the CDR3: TGTGCCAGCAGCCTCCCGGGAGGGCCCTCCTACAATGAGCAGTTCTTC. The chain carries TRBV5-8 and TRBJ2-1; 8 bases map to TRBD2. Germline V gene sequence: CDR1 SGHTS, CDR2 YDEGEE. CDR3 length: 16 residues. V dropped 4 bases and J dropped 0; count of bases not matched to a gene: 6.

V usage is TRBV7-6 and J usage is TRBJ2-7, with D possibly TRBD2 on 6 matching bases. In germline, CDR1 is SGHVS, CDR2 FNYEAQ. The V end was cut by 2 bases, the J end by 6 bases, with 11 bases between. The CDR3 is made up of 13 amino acids. The CDR3 is CASSLLRGGEQYV. In DNA form, the CDR3 reads TGTGCCAGCAGCTTACTGCGGGGAGGCGAGCAGTACGTC.

The CDR3 nucleotides read TGTGCCAGCAGCGCCCGGAGGGTGAACACTGAAGCTTTCTTT. This codes for CASSARRVNTEAFF. This chain joins TRBV9 and TRBJ1-1; D unresolved. This CDR3 is built from 14 residues. Germline CDR1 reads SGDLS; CDR2 reads YYNGEE. V lost 3 bases to trimming and J lost 0 bases, with 9 bases between them.

This sequence joins TRBV5-5 and TRBJ1-2; 7 bases line up with TRBD1. The J segment lost 6 bases and the V segment lost 4 bases, leaving 18 bases of the junction unmatched. The V gene's germline CDR1 is SGHKS and CDR2 YYEKEE (reference sequence). The length of the CDR3 is 17 residues. The CDR3 nucleotides are TGTGCCAGCAGCCTAAGACAGGGCTTCGATTTGGGGGATGGCTACACCTTC. Amino acid sequence: CASSLRQGFDLGDGYTF.

The rearrangement joins TRBV5-1 to TRBJ2-3, with D possibly TRBD1 on 6 matching bases. The germline gives CDR1 SGHRS, CDR2 YFSETQ. The CDR3 consists of 14 residues. Between the trimmed V and J ends, which lost 5 bases and 3 bases, there was a span of 13 bases. The CDR3 nucleotides are TGCGCCAGCAGGCTACAGGGTGTAACAGATACGCAGTATTTT. Amino acids: CASRLQGVTDTQYF.

The chain combines TRBV7-9 with TRBJ1-4; weak D call: TRBD1 (5 bases). V gave up 5 bases and J gave up 4 bases, with 14 bases separating them. Looked up from germline, CDR1 is SEHNR and CDR2 is FQNEAQ (reference sequence). This CDR3 has 15 amino acids. CDR3 sequence: CASSHPGGYNEKLFF. The CDR3 nucleotides read TGTGCCAGCAGCCACCCCGGGGGGTATAATGAAAAACTGTTTTTT.

Only a few counts were recorded for this clone. V is TRBV10-1 and J is TRBJ2-7, with 13 bases that match TRBD2. This CDR3 is 17 amino acids long. V shed 6 bases and J 6 bases; nucleotides not matched to a gene: 14. Germline V CDR1 and CDR2: WNHNN, SYGVQD (reference sequence). The CDR3: CASSLRLAGGQEGEQYV. The CDR3, as DNA: TGCGCCAGCAGCCTGCGACTAGCGGGAGGCCAGGAGGGCGAGCAGTACGTC.

This clone was seen a handful of times. The chain combines TRBV28 with TRBJ1-1; 9 nucleotides match TRBD1. This CDR3 comprises 14 residues. V gave up 6 bases and J gave up 4 bases; unmatched junction bases: 6. The germline V gene has CDR1 MDHEN and CDR2 SYDVKM. CDR3 region: CASSYRGLGTEAFF. The CDR3 coding sequence is TGTGCCAGCAGCTACAGGGGGCTAGGCACTGAAGCTTTCTTT. Based on the CDR3 plus reference TRBV28 and TRBJ1-1, the full variable domain is DVKVTQSSRYLVKRTGEKVFLECVQDMDHENMFWYRQDPGLGLRLIYFSYDVKMKEKGDIPEGYSVSREKKERFSLILESASTNQTSMYLCASSYRGLGTEAFFGQGTRLTVV.

The V gene is TRBV7-8, the J gene TRBJ1-1; tentative D call: TRBD1 (5 bases). CDR1 is SGHVS and CDR2 is FQNEAQ in the germline V gene. This CDR3 spans 15 amino acids. Trimming left V 2 bases short and J 1 base short, with 11 bases between. CDR3 DNA sequence: TGTGCCAGCAGCTTACAAGGACACCAGAACACTGAAGCTTTCTTT. It translates to CASSLQGHQNTEAFF.

The chain combines TRBV29-1 with TRBJ2-7; TRBD2 matches at 11 bases. The CDR3 extends over 12 amino acids. The germline gives CDR1 SQVTM, CDR2 ANQGSEA. V lost 6 bases to trimming and J lost 10 bases; unmatched junction nucleotides: 8. The CDR3 DNA reads as TGCAGCGTCAAAACTAGCGGGAGTGTCCAGTACGTC. Translated: CSVKTSGSVQYV.

This chain joins TRBV28 and TRBJ2-2, with D tentatively TRBD2 (7 bases). The CDR3 totals 17 residues. V was trimmed by 6 bases and J by 0 bases, leaving 17 bases between them. Germline V CDR1 and CDR2: MDHEN, SYDVKM. Here the CDR3 DNA reads TGTGCCAGCAGCCCCTGGGGGGGCACTTCGAACACCGGGGAGCTGTTTTTT. It yields the protein CASSPWGGTSNTGELFF.

The genes are TRBV9 and TRBJ1-6; the match to TRBD1 covers 7 bases. Unmatched junction bases numbered 2, after V lost 4 bases and J lost 4 bases. The CDR3 is made up of 14 amino acids. Germline lookup yields CDR1 SGDLS and CDR2 YYNGEE. CDR3 nucleotide sequence: TGTGCCAGCAGCCTGGGACAGTATAATTCACCCCTCCACTTT. Translated, it gives CASSLGQYNSPLHF. The full variable domain, rest sourced from reference TRBV9 and TRBJ1-6, is DSGVTQTPKHLITATGQRVTLRCSPRSGDLSVYWYQQSLDQGLQFLIQYYNGEERAKGNILERFSAQQFPDLHSELNLSSLELGDSALYFCASSLGQYNSPLHFGNGTRLTVT.

CDR3 nucleotides: TGTGCCAGCAGCCAAGGGGGAGGTGGGGCCAACGTCCTGACTTTC. Amino acids: CASSQGGGGANVLTF. The genes are TRBV14 and TRBJ2-6, with D perhaps TRBD2 (6 bases). Germline CDR1 SGHDN, CDR2 FVKESK. V lost 1 base and J 3 bases, leaving 7 bases between the germline ends. The CDR3 extends over 15 amino acids.

This chain joins TRBV2 and TRBJ2-1; a possible D gene is TRBD2 (5 bases). V was pared by 2 bases and J by 0 bases, with 11 bases between. This CDR3 region has 16 residues. Germline assignment: CDR1 SNHLY and CDR2 FYNNEI. CDR3 nucleotides: TGTGCCAGCAGTGAAAGGGCGGGCCTCTCCTACAATGAGCAGTTCTTC. It yields the protein CASSERAGLSYNEQFF.

The gene calls are TRBV5-5 and TRBJ2-1; 8 bases map to TRBD2. The V gene end was trimmed by 6 bases and the J gene end by 2 bases; junction bases not matched to a gene: 4. This CDR3 region has 14 residues. Germline loops: CDR1 SGHKS, CDR2 YYEKEE (reference sequence). Here the CDR3 reads CASTREGPYNEQFF. CDR3 in DNA: TGTGCCAGCACCCGGGAGGGGCCCTACAATGAGCAGTTCTTC. Full variable domain (remainder filled in from reference TRBV5-5 and TRBJ2-1): DAGVTQSPTHLIKTRGQQVTLRCSPISGHKSVSWYQQVLGQGPQFIFQYYEKEERGRGNFPDRFSARQFPNYSSELNVNALLLGDSALYLCASTREGPYNEQFFGPGTRLTVL.

There are many counts of this clone. The chain links TRBV12-5 to TRBJ2-2; 13 bases line up with TRBD2. V trimming: 6 bases; J trimming: 6 bases; junction bases outside the gene matches: 4. Per germline, CDR1 LGHNT and CDR2 FRNRAP. The length of the CDR3 is 15 residues. The CDR3 region is CASGRTSGSSGELFF. The CDR3 nucleotides read TGTGCTAGTGGACGGACTAGCGGGAGTTCCGGGGAGCTGTTTTTT. Using reference TRBV12-5 and TRBJ2-2 for the parts outside the CDR3, the full variable domain is DARVTQTPRHKVTEMGQEVTMRCQPILGHNTVFWYRQTMMQGLELLAYFRNRAPLDDSGMPKDRFSAEMPDATLATLKIQPSEPRDSAVYFCASGRTSGSSGELFFGEGSRLTVL.

The rearrangement links TRBV19 to TRBJ2-1; the match to TRBD1 covers 7 bases. V was pared by 3 bases and J by 0 bases, with 5 bases of the junction left unmatched. Germline loops: CDR1 LNHDA, CDR2 SQIVND (reference sequence). This CDR3 has 16 residues. The CDR3 sequence is CASSILQGSSYNEQFF. CDR3 in DNA: TGTGCCAGTAGTATTCTACAGGGGTCCTCCTACAATGAGCAGTTCTTC.